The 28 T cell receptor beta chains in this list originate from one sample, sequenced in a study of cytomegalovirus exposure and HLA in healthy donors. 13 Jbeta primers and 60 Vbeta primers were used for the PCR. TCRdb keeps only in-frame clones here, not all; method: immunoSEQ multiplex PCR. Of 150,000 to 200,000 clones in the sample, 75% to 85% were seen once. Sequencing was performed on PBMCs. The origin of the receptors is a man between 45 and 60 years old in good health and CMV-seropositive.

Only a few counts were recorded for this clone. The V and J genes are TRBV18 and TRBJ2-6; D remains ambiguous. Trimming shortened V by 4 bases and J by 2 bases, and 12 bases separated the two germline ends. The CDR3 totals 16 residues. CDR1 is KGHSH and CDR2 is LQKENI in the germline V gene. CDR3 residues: CASSQPPQTGANVLTF. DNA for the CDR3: TGTGCCAGCTCACAACCCCCGCAGACTGGGGCCAACGTCCTGACTTTC.

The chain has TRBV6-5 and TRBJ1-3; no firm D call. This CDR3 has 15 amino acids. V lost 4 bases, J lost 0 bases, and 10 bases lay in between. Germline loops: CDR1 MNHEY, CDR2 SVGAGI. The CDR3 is CASSSTHSSGNTIYF. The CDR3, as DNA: TGTGCCAGCAGTTCCACTCACTCCTCTGGAAACACCATATATTTT.

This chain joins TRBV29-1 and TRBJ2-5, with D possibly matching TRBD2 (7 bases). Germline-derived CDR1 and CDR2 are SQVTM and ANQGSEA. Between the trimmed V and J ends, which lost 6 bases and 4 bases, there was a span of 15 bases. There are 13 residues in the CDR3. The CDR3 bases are TGCAGCGTGAGGGGGGGGCAGGGAGAGACCCAGTACTTC. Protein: CSVRGGQGETQYF.

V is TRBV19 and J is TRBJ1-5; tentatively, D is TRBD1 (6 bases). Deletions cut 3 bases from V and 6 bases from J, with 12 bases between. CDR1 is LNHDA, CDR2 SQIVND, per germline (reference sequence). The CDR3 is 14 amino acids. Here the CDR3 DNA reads TGTGCCAGTAGTATGTCAGGGGAGGGTCAGCCCCAGCATTTT. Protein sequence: CASSMSGEGQPQHF. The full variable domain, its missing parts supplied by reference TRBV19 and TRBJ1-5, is DGGITQSPKYLFRKEGQNVTLSCEQNLNHDAMYWYRQDPGQGLRLIYYSQIVNDFQKGDIAEGYSVSREKKESFPLTVTSAQKNPTAFYLCASSMSGEGQPQHFGDGTRLSIL.

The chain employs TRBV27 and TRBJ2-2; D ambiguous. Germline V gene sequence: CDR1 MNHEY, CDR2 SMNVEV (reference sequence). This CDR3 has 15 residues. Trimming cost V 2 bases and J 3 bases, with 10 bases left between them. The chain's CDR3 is CASSLGRRYTGELFF. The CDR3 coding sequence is TGTGCCAGCAGTTTAGGGCGCAGATACACCGGGGAGCTGTTTTTT.

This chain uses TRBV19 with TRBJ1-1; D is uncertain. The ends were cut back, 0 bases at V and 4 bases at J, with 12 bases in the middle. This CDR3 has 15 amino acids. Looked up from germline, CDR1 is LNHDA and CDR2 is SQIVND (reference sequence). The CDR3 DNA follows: TGTGCCAGTAGTATAGACCCCGGGCGGGGCACTGAAGCTTTCTTT. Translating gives CASSIDPGRGTEAFF.

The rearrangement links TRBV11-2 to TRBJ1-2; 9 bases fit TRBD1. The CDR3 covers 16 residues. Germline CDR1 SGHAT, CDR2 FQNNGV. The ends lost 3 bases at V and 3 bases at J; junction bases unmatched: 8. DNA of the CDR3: TGTGCCAGCAGCTTGTTACAGGGGGCACCGTACTATGGCTACACCTTC. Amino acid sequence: CASSLLQGAPYYGYTF.

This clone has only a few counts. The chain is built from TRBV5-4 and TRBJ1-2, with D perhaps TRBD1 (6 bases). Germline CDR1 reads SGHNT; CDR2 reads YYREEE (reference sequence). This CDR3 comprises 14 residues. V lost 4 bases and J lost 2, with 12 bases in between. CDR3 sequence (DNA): TGTGCCAGCAGCGGGGGCGCGATAAACTATGGCTACACCTTC. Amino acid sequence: CASSGGAINYGYTF.

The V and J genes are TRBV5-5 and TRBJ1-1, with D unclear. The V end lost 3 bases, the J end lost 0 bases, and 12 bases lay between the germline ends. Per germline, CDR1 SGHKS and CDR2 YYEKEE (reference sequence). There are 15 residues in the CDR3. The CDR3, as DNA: TGTGCCAGCAGCTACTTGGGCGAGTTGAACACTGAAGCTTTCTTT. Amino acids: CASSYLGELNTEAFF.

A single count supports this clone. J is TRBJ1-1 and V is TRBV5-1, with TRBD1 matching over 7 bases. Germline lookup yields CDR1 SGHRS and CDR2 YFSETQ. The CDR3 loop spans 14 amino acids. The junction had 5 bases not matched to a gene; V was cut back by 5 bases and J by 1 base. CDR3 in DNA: TGCGCCAGCAGTAGACAGGGCCCGAACACTGAAGCTTTCTTT. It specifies CASSRQGPNTEAFF.

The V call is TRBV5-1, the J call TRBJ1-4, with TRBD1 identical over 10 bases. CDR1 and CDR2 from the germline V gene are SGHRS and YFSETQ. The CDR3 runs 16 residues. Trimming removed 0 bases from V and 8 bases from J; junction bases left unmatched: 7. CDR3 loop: CASSLGGGQGSEKLFF. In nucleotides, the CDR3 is TGCGCCAGCAGCTTGGGCGGGGGACAGGGGAGCGAAAAACTGTTTTTT.

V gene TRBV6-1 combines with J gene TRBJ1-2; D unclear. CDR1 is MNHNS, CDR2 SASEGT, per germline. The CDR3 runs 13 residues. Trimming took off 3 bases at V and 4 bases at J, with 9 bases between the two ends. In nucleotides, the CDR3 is TGTGCCAGCAGTGAGTCACAGTTCTATGGCTACACCTTC. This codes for CASSESQFYGYTF.

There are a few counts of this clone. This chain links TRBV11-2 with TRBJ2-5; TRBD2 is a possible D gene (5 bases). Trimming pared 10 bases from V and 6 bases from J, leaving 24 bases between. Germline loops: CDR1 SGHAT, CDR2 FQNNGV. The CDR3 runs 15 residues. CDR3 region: CATGLSGIKGKTQYF. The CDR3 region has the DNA TGTGCCACCGGACTGTCGGGCATCAAAGGAAAGACCCAGTACTTC.

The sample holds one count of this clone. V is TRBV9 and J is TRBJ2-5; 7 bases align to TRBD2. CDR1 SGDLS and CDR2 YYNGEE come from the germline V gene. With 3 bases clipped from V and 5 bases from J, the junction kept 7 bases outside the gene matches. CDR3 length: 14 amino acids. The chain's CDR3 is CASSDGAGRETQYF. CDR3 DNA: TGTGCCAGCAGCGACGGAGCGGGGAGGGAGACCCAGTACTTC.

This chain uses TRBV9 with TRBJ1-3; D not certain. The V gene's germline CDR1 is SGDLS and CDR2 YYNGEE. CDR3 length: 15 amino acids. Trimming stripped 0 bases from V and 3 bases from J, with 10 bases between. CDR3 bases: TGTGCCAGCAGCGTAGGAGGTCCCGGTGGAAACACCATATATTTT. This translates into CASSVGGPGGNTIYF.

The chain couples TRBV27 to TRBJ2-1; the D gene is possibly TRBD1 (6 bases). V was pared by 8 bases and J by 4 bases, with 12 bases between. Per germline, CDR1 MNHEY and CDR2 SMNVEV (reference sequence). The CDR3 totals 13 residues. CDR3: CASQGSAYNEQFF. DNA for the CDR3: TGTGCCAGCCAGGGGTCGGCTTACAATGAGCAGTTCTTC.

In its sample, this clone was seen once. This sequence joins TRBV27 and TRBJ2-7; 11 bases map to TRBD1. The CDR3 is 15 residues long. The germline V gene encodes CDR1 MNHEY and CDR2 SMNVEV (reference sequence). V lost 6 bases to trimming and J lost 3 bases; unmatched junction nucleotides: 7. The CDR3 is CASSRGQGVGYEQYF. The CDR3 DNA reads TGTGCCAGCAGCCGGGGACAGGGGGTCGGCTACGAGCAGTACTTC.

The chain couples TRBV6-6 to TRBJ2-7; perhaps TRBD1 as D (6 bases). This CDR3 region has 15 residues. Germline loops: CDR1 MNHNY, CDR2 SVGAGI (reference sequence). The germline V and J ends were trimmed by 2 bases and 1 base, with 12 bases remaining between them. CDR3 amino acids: CASSYGWGLSYEQYF. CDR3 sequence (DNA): TGTGCCAGCAGTTACGGGTGGGGGCTATCCTACGAGCAGTACTTC.

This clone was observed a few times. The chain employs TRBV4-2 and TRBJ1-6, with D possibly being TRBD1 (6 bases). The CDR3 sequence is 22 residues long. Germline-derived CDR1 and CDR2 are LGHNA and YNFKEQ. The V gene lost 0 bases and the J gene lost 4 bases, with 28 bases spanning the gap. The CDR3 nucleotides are TGTGCCAGCAGCCAAGATCGGGACCCTACTACTGGCAGGACAGCGTATAATTCACCCCTCCACTTT. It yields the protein CASSQDRDPTTGRTAYNSPLHF.

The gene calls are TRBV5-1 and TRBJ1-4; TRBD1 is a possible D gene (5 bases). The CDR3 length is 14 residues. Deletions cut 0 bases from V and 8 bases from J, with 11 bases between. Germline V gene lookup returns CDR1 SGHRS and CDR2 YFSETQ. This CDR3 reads CASSLARAGEKLFF. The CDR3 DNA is TGCGCCAGCAGCTTGGCCAGGGCCGGCGAAAAACTGTTTTTT. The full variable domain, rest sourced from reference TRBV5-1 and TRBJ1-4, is KAGVTQTPRYLIKTRGQQVTLSCSPISGHRSVSWYQQTPGQGLQFLFEYFSETQRNKGNFPGRFSGRQFSNSRSEMNVSTLELGDSALYLCASSLARAGEKLFFGSGTQLSVL.

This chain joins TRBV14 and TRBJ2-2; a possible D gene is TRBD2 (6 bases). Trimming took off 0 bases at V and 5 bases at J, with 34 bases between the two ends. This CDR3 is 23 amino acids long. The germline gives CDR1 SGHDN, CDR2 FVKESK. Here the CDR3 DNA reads TGTGCCAGCAGCCAAGAAGCTTTACAGGTTAGGACTACCAGTACCGATCGGACCGGGGAGCTGTTTTTT. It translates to CASSQEALQVRTTSTDRTGELFF.

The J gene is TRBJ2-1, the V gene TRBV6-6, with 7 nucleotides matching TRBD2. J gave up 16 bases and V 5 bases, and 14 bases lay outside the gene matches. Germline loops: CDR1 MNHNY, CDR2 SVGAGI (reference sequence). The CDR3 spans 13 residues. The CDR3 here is CASSGLSGTMLFF. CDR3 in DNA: TGTGCCAGCAGTGGGTTAAGCGGGACCATGCTATTCTTC.

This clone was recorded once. CDR3 sequence reads: CASSSRDWGDTIYF. DNA for the CDR3: TGTGCCAGCAGCTCCCGGGACTGGGGGGACACCATATATTTT. V gene TRBV7-8 combines with J gene TRBJ1-3; perhaps TRBD1 as D (5 bases). V was clipped by 4 bases and J by 8 bases, with 15 bases between them. The CDR3 loop spans 14 amino acids. Germline lookup yields CDR1 SGHVS and CDR2 FQNEAQ.

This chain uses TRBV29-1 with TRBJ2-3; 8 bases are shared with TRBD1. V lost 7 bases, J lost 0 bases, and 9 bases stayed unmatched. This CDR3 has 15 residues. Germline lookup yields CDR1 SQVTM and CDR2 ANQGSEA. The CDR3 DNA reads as TGCAGCGCCTTCGGCGGGGACAGGAGCACAGATACGCAGTATTTT. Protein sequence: CSAFGGDRSTDTQYF.

CDR3 sequence: CSVRQGRMGAEAFF. The CDR3 DNA sequence: TGCAGCGTTAGACAGGGAAGGATGGGCGCTGAAGCTTTCTTT. The chain couples TRBV29-1 to TRBJ1-1; 7 bases match TRBD1. The CDR3 has 14 amino acids. CDR1 and CDR2 (germline): SQVTM, ANQGSEA. With V trimmed by 5 bases and J by 6 bases, 12 bases remained unmatched.

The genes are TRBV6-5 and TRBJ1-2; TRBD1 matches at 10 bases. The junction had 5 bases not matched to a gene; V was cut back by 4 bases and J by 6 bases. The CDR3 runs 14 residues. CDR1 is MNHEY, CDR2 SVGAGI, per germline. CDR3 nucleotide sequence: TGTGCCAGCAGTTCTGACAGGGGGCAGAATGGCTACACCTTC. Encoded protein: CASSSDRGQNGYTF.

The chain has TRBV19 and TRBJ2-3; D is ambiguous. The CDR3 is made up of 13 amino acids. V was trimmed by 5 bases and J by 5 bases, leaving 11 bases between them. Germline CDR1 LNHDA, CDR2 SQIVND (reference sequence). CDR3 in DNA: TGTGCCAGTAGTTTAAGACACGGAGATACGCAGTATTTT. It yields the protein CASSLRHGDTQYF.

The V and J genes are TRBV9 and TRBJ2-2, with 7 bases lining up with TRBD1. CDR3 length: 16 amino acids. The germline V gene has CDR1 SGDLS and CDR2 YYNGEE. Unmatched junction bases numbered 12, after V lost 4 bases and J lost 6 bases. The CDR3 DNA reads TGTGCCAGCAGCCCCTCGCTAGGGGGCATGGCCGGGGAGCTGTTTTTT. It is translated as CASSPSLGGMAGELFF.